This note documents a single T cell receptor beta chain sequence. What it recognizes is unknown. These data belong to a study of CD8 T cells in Susac syndrome. Study context: When blood was drawn, the patients with Susac syndrome were therapy-naive, on corticosteroids, or on intravenous immunoglobulin alone. General study points: The authors found no clonal expansion in Susac syndrome CD4+ T cell repertoires.

Reverse transcription of 0.5 to 1 ug RNA used random hexamers. A multiplex approach, immunoSEQ multiplex PCR, amplified TCR beta CDR3 across 54 Vbeta and 13 Jbeta. TCRdb re-called the immunoSEQ multiplex PCR reads with MiXCR, one entry per CDR3 protein. Of under 200,000 distinct CDR3 sequences listed, 75% to 95% were seen once; the top ten hold 0.075% to 0.095%. The material sequenced was CD4+ T cells from PBMCs. This sequence originates from a human donor with Susac syndrome.

CDR3 nucleotide sequence: TGTGCCAGCAGCGCACAGGGGCAGGGGAACACTGAAGCTTTCTTT. This encodes CASSAQGQGNTEAFF. The chain employs TRBV9 and TRBJ1-1, with 7 bases identical to TRBD1. V gave up 3 bases and J gave up 1 base; unmatched junction bases: 6. The CDR3 length is 15 residues. The germline V gene has CDR1 SGDLS and CDR2 YYNGEE. Combining the CDR3 with reference TRBV9 and TRBJ1-1 gives the whole variable domain DSGVTQTPKHLITATGQRVTLRCSPRSGDLSVYWYQQSLDQGLQFLIQYYNGEERAKGNILERFSAQQFPDLHSELNLSSLELGDSALYFCASSAQGQGNTEAFFGQGTRLTVV.